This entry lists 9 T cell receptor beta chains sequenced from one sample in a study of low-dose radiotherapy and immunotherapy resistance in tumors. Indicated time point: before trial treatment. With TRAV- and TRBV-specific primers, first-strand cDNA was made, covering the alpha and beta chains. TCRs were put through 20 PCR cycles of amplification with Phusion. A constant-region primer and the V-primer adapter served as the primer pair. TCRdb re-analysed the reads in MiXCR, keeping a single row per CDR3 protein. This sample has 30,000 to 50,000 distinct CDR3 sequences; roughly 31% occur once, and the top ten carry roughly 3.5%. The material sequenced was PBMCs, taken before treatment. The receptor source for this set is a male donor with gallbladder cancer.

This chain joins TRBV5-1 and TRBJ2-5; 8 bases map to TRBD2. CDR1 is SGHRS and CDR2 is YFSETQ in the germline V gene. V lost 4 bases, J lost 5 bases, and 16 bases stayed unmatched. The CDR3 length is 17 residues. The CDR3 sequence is CASSQISFAGGRETQYF. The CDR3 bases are TGCGCCAGCAGCCAGATTTCCTTCGCGGGGGGCCGGGAGACCCAGTACTTC.

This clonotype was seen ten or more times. DNA for the CDR3: TGTGCCAGCAGCGCGGGGGCAGGTAGAACAGATACGCAGTATTTT. It encodes CASSAGAGRTDTQYF. This chain uses TRBV2 with TRBJ2-3; the D gene is possibly TRBD2 (7 bases). Trimming left V 6 bases short and J 3 bases short, with 16 bases between. The CDR3 spans 15 residues. Germline V gene sequence: CDR1 SNHLY, CDR2 FYNNEI.

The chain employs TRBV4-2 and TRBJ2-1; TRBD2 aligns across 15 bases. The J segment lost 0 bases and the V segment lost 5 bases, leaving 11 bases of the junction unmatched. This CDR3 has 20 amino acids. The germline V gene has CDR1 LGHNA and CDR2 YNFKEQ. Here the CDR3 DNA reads TGTGCCAGCAGCAAACGGACTAGCGGGGGGGGAAGGAACTCCTACAATGAGCAGTTCTTC. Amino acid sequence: CASSKRTSGGGRNSYNEQFF.

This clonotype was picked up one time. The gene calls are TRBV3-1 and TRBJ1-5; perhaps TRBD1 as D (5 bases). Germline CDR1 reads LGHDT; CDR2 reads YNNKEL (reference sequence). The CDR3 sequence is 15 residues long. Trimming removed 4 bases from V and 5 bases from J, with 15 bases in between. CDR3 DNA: TGTGCCAGCAGCCGGAATTCGGGGGGGGATCAGCCCCAGCATTTT. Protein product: CASSRNSGGDQPQHF.

In nucleotides, the CDR3 is TGCAGCGTTTCGGGAGGAGAAGATACGCAGTATTTT. It encodes CSVSGGEDTQYF. The chain joins TRBV29-1 to TRBJ2-3; 7 bases map to TRBD2. V was pared by 5 bases and J by 5 bases, with 4 bases of the junction left unmatched. Germline loops: CDR1 SQVTM, CDR2 ANQGSEA. This CDR3 is built from 12 residues.

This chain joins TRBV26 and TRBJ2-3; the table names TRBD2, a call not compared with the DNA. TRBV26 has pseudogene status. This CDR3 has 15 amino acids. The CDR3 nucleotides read TGTGCCAGCAGCCCTATAGCGGGGGTCGGGGATACGCAGTATTTT. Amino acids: CASSPIAGVGDTQYF.

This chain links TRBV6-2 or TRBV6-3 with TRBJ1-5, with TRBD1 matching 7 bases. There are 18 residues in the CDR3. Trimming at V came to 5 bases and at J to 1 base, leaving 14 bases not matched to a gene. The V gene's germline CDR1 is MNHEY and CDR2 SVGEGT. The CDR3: CASSPVTGHEVSNQPQHF. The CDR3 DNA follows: TGTGCCAGCAGTCCTGTGACAGGGCATGAGGTGAGCAATCAGCCCCAGCATTTT.

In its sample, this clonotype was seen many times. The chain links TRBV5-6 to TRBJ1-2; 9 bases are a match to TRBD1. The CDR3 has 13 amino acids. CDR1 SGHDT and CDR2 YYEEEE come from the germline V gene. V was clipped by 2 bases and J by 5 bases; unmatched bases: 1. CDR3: CASSFDRGYGYTF. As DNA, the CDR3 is TGTGCCAGCAGCTTCGACAGGGGGTATGGCTACACCTTC. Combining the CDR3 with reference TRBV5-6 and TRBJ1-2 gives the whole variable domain DAGVTQSPTHLIKTRGQQVTLRCSPKSGHDTVSWYQQALGQGPQFIFQYYEEEERQRGNFPDRFSGHQFPNYSSELNVNALLLGDSALYLCASSFDRGYGYTFGSGTRLTVV.

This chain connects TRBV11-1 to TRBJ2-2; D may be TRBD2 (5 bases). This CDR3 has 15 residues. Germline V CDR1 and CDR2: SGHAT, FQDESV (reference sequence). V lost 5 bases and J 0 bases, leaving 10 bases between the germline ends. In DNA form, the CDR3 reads TGTGCCAGCAGCACGCGAGGGTCGAACACCGGGGAGCTGTTTTTT. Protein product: CASSTRGSNTGELFF.